The 26 T cell receptor beta chains below all came from one sample that was sequenced in a study of cytomegalovirus exposure and HLA in healthy donors. Sequencing used immunoSEQ multiplex PCR; TCRdb keeps in-frame clones, though not all of them. Among hundreds of thousands of clones, roughly 87% were seen once, and the ten largest hold approximately 12%. The sample comprised PBMCs. The receptors come from a man aged 18 to 29 in good health and CMV-seropositive.

V usage is TRBV30 and J usage is TRBJ2-3; D is perhaps TRBD1 or TRBD2 (5 bases each). Germline V lookup: CDR1 GTSNPN, CDR2 SVGIG (reference sequence). The V end was cut by 5 bases, the J end by 2 bases, with 17 bases between. The CDR3 covers 15 residues. The CDR3 nucleotides are TGTGCCTGGGAAGGGTACGGGACGCCCACAGATACGCAGTATTTT. Translation gives CAWEGYGTPTDTQYF.

The chain has TRBV4-1 and TRBJ2-5; 10 bases map to TRBD2. The CDR3 extends over 16 amino acids. With 2 bases clipped from V and 5 bases from J, the junction kept 8 bases outside the gene matches. Per germline, CDR1 MGHRA and CDR2 YSYEKL. The CDR3 loop reads CASSQNPLAGRETQYF. CDR3 nucleotide sequence: TGCGCCAGCAGCCAAAACCCACTAGCGGGAAGGGAGACCCAGTACTTC.

The genes are TRBV7-3 and TRBJ2-3; the D is unclear. V was cut by 4 bases and J by 5 bases, with 7 bases left in between. The CDR3 loop spans 12 amino acids. Germline CDR1 SGHTA, CDR2 FQGTGA. The CDR3 sequence is CASSSFKDTQYF. Written as DNA, the CDR3 is TGTGCCAGCAGCTCTTTTAAAGATACGCAGTATTTT.

The chain joins TRBV7-8 to TRBJ2-1; a possible D gene is TRBD2 (5 bases). The ends were cut back, 4 bases at V and 4 bases at J, with 14 bases in the middle. There are 15 residues in the CDR3. Germline-derived CDR1 and CDR2 are SGHVS and FQNEAQ. The CDR3 is CASSSRAALYNEQFF. Written as DNA, the CDR3 is TGTGCCAGCAGCTCGCGGGCAGCCCTATACAATGAGCAGTTCTTC.

The chain joins TRBV27 to TRBJ1-2; maybe TRBD1 (5 bases). This CDR3 spans 12 amino acids. V lost 5 bases to trimming and J lost 4 bases, with 8 bases between them. From germline, CDR1 is MNHEY and CDR2 SMNVEV (reference sequence). The CDR3, as DNA: TGTGCCAGCAGTACCCAGGGCTATGGCTACACCTTC. Translating it yields CASSTQGYGYTF.

The chain carries TRBV7-6 and TRBJ1-2; possibly TRBD1 for D (6 bases). The V gene's germline CDR1 is SGHVS and CDR2 FNYEAQ. V was trimmed by 2 bases and J by 5 bases, leaving 15 bases between them. The CDR3 length is 15 residues. The CDR3 sequence: CASSLSPGEVYGYTF. The CDR3 nucleotides read TGTGCCAGCAGCTTATCCCCAGGGGAAGTTTATGGCTACACCTTC.

The CDR3 protein is CASRSTSVQETQYF. The CDR3 bases are TGTGCCAGCAGATCGACTAGCGTACAAGAGACCCAGTACTTC. V is TRBV2 and J is TRBJ2-5; 8 nucleotides agree with TRBD2. The germline gives CDR1 SNHLY, CDR2 FYNNEI. This CDR3 contains 14 residues. Trimming cost V 6 bases and J 2 bases; bases outside gene matches: 5.

V usage is TRBV7-8 and J usage is TRBJ2-7; 10 bases line up with TRBD1. Germline V gene lookup returns CDR1 SGHVS and CDR2 FQNEAQ. Germline trimming cut 1 base from V and 6 bases from J; bases unmatched to any gene: 6. This CDR3 comprises 15 residues. CDR3 loop: CASSLVFGTGVEQYF. CDR3 in DNA: TGTGCCAGCAGCTTAGTTTTTGGGACAGGGGTCGAGCAGTACTTC.

The J gene is TRBJ2-1, the V gene TRBV7-9; tentative D call: TRBD1 (5 bases). The CDR3 extends over 15 amino acids. Germline lookup yields CDR1 SEHNR and CDR2 FQNEAQ (reference sequence). V was shortened by 2 bases and J by 0 bases, with 8 bases between the two germline ends. CDR3 nucleotide sequence: TGTGCCAGCAGCTTACTCAGGGCCTCCTACAATGAGCAGTTCTTC. It codes for CASSLLRASYNEQFF.

CDR3 in DNA: TGTGCCAGCAGTCCCTTGGCGGGAGGGCCGAGAGCTGTCTACGAGCAGTACTTC. This translates into CASSPLAGGPRAVYEQYF. The chain is built from TRBV28 and TRBJ2-7; 9 bases are a match to TRBD2. In germline, CDR1 is MDHEN, CDR2 SYDVKM. The CDR3 spans 18 residues. The V segment lost 5 bases and the J segment 3 bases; nucleotides outside the gene matches: 17.

The chain uses TRBV2 and TRBJ2-3; 8 bases map to TRBD2. V shed 1 base and J 0 bases; nucleotides not matched to a gene: 9. From germline, CDR1 is SNHLY and CDR2 FYNNEI. This CDR3 is 18 amino acids long. In DNA, the CDR3 is TGTGCCAGCAGTGAAGGGGGGGTGCCTAGCGGGAGCACAGATACGCAGTATTTT. As protein: CASSEGGVPSGSTDTQYF.

The CDR3 nucleotides are TGTGCCAGCAGCTTGATCAGGGTCGAAGGTGAAAAACTGTTTTTT. Protein sequence: CASSLIRVEGEKLFF. V gene TRBV7-9 combines with J gene TRBJ1-4; perhaps TRBD1 as D (5 bases). Germline V gives CDR1 SEHNR, CDR2 FQNEAQ (reference sequence). Trimming took off 3 bases at V and 7 bases at J, with 15 bases between the two ends. The CDR3 is made up of 15 amino acids.

CDR3 residues: CASRRTGQFFYGYTF. As DNA, the CDR3 is TGTGCCAGCAGGAGAACGGGACAGTTTTTCTATGGCTACACCTTC. This chain links TRBV28 with TRBJ1-2; 7 bases are shared with TRBD1. The V and J ends lost 6 bases and 4 bases, in that order; junction bases with no gene match: 11. The length of the CDR3 is 15 residues. From germline, CDR1 is MDHEN and CDR2 SYDVKM.

The rearrangement joins TRBV5-1 to TRBJ2-5; D gene uncertain. Germline lookup yields CDR1 SGHRS and CDR2 YFSETQ. Trimming took 4 bases from V and 4 from J, leaving 8 bases between them. This CDR3 is built from 12 residues. CDR3 protein: CASSPGGETQYF. In nucleotides, the CDR3 is TGCGCCAGCAGCCCCGGTGGAGAGACCCAGTACTTC.

This sequence joins TRBV11-2 and TRBJ2-1; D uncertain. The CDR3 extends over 15 amino acids. Germline assignment: CDR1 SGHAT and CDR2 FQNNGV. Trimming shortened V by 1 base and J by 3 bases, and 10 bases separated the two germline ends. The CDR3 DNA reads as TGTGCCAGCAGCTTAGTGGGAAGAGGCTACAATGAGCAGTTCTTC. It specifies CASSLVGRGYNEQFF.

This chain links TRBV13 with TRBJ2-1, with 7 bases that match TRBD2. Per the germline V gene, CDR1 is PRHDT and CDR2 is FYEKMQ (reference sequence). CDR3 length: 13 residues. V was pared by 5 bases and J by 4 bases, with 2 bases of the junction left unmatched. CDR3 bases: TGTGCCAGCAGCCCCGGGGGGTACAATGAGCAGTTCTTC. Protein product: CASSPGGYNEQFF. Supplemented by reference TRBV13 and TRBJ2-1, the full variable domain reads AAGVIQSPRHLIKEKRETATLKCYPIPRHDTVYWYQQGPGQDPQFLISFYEKMQSDKGSIPDRFSAQQFSDYHSELNMSSLELGDSALYFCASSPGGYNEQFFGPGTRLTVL.

The V call is TRBV7-9, the J call TRBJ2-7; no clear D. The germline V gene encodes CDR1 SEHNR and CDR2 FQNEAQ (reference sequence). The CDR3 consists of 12 residues. V shed 4 bases and J shed 3 bases, with 7 bases lying between them. The CDR3 sequence is CASSSNNYEQYF. The CDR3 nucleotides are TGTGCCAGCAGCTCAAACAACTACGAGCAGTACTTC.

The genes are TRBV28 and TRBJ2-3; a possible D gene is TRBD1 (6 bases). This CDR3 is 14 amino acids long. The V and J ends lost 6 bases and 3 bases respectively, with 13 bases between them. The germline gives CDR1 MDHEN, CDR2 SYDVKM. The DNA of the CDR3 is TGTGCCAGCAGACCTACAGGGCGGACAGATACGCAGTATTTT. Residues: CASRPTGRTDTQYF.

The genes are TRBV28 and TRBJ2-7; D gene ambiguous. Germline loops: CDR1 MDHEN, CDR2 SYDVKM. V was pared by 8 bases and J by 6 bases, with 20 bases between. This CDR3 has 14 residues. CDR3 loop: CASCPPRSFSEQYF. Written as DNA, the CDR3 is TGTGCCAGCTGTCCTCCTAGAAGTTTCTCCGAGCAGTACTTC.

The chain carries TRBV11-2 and TRBJ2-4; D could derive from TRBD1 or TRBD2 (5 bases each). Germline V CDR1 and CDR2: SGHAT, FQNNGV. Trimming cost V 5 bases and J 4 bases, with 15 bases left between them. This CDR3 is 15 amino acids long. DNA of the CDR3: TGTGCCAGCAGCAAACGTCGGGACGGAAAAAACATTCAGTACTTC. Amino acids: CASSKRRDGKNIQYF. The full variable domain, in which reference TRBV11-2 and TRBJ2-4 provide the parts outside the CDR3, is EAGVAQSPRYKIIEKRQSVAFWCNPISGHATLYWYQQILGQGPKLLIQFQNNGVVDDSQLPKDRFSAERLKGVDSTLKIQPAKLEDSAVYLCASSKRRDGKNIQYFGAGTRLSVL.

The rearrangement uses TRBV19 and TRBJ1-2; unclear D gene. Germline V gene sequence: CDR1 LNHDA, CDR2 SQIVND (reference sequence). The CDR3 is 13 amino acids. V lost 3 bases and J lost 4, with 9 bases in between. The CDR3 region is CASSIRTLYGYTF. CDR3 coding DNA: TGTGCCAGTAGTATCCGGACCCTCTATGGCTACACCTTC.

V usage is TRBV28 and J usage is TRBJ2-7; 7 bases match TRBD2. From germline, CDR1 is MDHEN and CDR2 SYDVKM. The CDR3 extends over 15 amino acids. With V trimmed by 7 bases and J by 2 bases, 11 bases remained unmatched. CDR3 sequence: CASTTYLRGTYEQYF. DNA of the CDR3: TGTGCCAGCACCACCTACCTGCGGGGGACCTACGAGCAGTACTTC.

The V and J genes are TRBV7-7 and TRBJ2-1, with D unclear. Germline V CDR1 and CDR2: SSHAT, FNYEAQ (reference sequence). The V end lost 0 bases, the J end lost 2 bases, and 2 bases lay between the germline ends. This CDR3 is built from 13 residues. Here the CDR3 reads CASSLAAYNEQFF. In DNA form, the CDR3 reads TGTGCCAGCAGCTTAGCCGCCTACAATGAGCAGTTCTTC.

The rearrangement links TRBV7-2 to TRBJ2-7; no definite D call. V was shortened by 2 bases and J by 1 base, with 18 bases between the two germline ends. Germline V gives CDR1 SGHTA, CDR2 FQGNSA. The CDR3 totals 17 residues. CDR3: CASSLRLGSEHSYEQYF. Here the CDR3 DNA reads TGTGCCAGCAGCTTACGACTGGGAAGTGAGCATTCCTACGAGCAGTACTTC.

This chain joins TRBV2 and TRBJ2-1, with TRBD2 matching 10 bases. In germline, CDR1 is SNHLY, CDR2 FYNNEI. V shed 2 bases and J 2 bases; nucleotides not matched to a gene: 6. The CDR3 totals 17 residues. CDR3 loop: CASSESRAGGAYNEQFF. CDR3 nucleotides: TGTGCCAGCAGTGAAAGTAGAGCGGGAGGGGCCTACAATGAGCAGTTCTTC.

Here the CDR3 reads CASSQEAGVAGYTF. The DNA for the CDR3 is TGCGCCAGCAGCCAAGAAGCGGGGGTAGCTGGCTACACCTTC. The rearrangement links TRBV4-1 to TRBJ1-2, with D tentatively TRBD1 (5 bases). Germline V CDR1 and CDR2: MGHRA, YSYEKL. The CDR3 has 14 amino acids. The V gene lost 0 bases and the J gene lost 7 bases, with 12 bases spanning the gap.